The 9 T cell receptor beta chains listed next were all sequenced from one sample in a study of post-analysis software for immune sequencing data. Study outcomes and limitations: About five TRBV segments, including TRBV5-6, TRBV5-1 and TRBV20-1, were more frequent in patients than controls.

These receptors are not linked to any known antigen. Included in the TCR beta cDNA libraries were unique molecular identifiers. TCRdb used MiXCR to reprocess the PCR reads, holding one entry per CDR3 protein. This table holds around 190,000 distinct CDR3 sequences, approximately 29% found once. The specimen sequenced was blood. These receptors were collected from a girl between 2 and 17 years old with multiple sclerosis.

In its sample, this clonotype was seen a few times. The CDR3 loop reads CASSLGPIAGNTDTQYF. CDR3 DNA: TGTGCCAGCAGCCTTGGGCCCATAGCGGGGAACACAGATACGCAGTATTTT. The chain couples TRBV3-1 to TRBJ2-3; 8 bases map to TRBD2. The junction had 11 bases not matched to a gene; V was cut back by 4 bases and J by 2 bases. Germline V gene data show CDR1 as LGHDT and CDR2 as YNNKEL (reference sequence). The length of the CDR3 is 17 residues.

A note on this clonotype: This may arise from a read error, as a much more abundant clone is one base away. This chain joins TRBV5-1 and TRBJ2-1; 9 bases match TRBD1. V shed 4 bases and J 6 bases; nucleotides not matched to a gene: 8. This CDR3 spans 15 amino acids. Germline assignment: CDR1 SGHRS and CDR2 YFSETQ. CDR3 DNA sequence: TGCGCCAGCAGCCGAGGAGGGACAGGGACCAATGAGCAGTTCTTC. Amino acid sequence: CASSRGGTGTNEQFF. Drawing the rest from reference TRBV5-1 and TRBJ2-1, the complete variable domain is KAGVTQTPRYLIKTRGQQVTLSCSPISGHRSVSWYQQTPGQGLQFLFEYFSETQRNKGNFPGRFSGRQFSNSRSEMNVSTLELGDSALYLCASSRGGTGTNEQFFGPGTRLTVL.

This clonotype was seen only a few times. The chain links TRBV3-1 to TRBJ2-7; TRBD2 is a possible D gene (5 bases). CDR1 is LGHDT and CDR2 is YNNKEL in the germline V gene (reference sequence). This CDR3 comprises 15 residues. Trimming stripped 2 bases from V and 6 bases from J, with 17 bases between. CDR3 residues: CASSQRTGFSGEQYF. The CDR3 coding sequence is TGTGCCAGCAGCCAAAGGACTGGATTTTCAGGCGAGCAGTACTTC.

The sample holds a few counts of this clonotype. The CDR3 sequence: CSGHSGLAGEEESSYNEQFF. CDR3 bases: TGCAGCGGCCATAGCGGACTAGCGGGGGAGGAGGAGAGCTCCTACAATGAGCAGTTCTTC. V usage is TRBV29-1 and J usage is TRBJ2-1; 13 bases agree with TRBD2. V gave up 7 bases and J gave up 0 bases; unmatched junction bases: 18. The CDR3 is 20 residues long. The germline V gene encodes CDR1 SQVTM and CDR2 ANQGSEA.

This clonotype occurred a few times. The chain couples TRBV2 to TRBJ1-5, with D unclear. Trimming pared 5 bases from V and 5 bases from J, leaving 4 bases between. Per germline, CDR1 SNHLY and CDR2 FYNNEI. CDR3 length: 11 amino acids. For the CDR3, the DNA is TGTGCCAGCAGTTCAGATCAGCCCCAGCATTTT. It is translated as CASSSDQPQHF.

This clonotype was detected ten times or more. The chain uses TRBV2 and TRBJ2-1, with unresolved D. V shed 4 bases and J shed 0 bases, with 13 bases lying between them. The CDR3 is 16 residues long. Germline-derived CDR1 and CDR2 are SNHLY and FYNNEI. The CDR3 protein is CASSVRKASSYNEQFF. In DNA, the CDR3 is TGTGCCAGCAGTGTCCGCAAGGCTAGCTCCTACAATGAGCAGTTCTTC.

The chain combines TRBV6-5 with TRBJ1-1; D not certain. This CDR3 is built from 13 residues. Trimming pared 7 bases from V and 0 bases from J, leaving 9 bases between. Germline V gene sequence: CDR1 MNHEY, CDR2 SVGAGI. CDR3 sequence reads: CASKRQMNTEAFF. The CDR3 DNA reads TGTGCCAGCAAGCGGCAGATGAACACTGAAGCTTTCTTT.

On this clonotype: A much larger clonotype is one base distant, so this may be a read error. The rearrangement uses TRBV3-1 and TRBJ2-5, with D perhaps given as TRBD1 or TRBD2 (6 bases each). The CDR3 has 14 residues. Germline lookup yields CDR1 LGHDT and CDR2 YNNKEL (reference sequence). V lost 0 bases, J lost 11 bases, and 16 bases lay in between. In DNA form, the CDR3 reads TGTGCCAGCAGCCAAGATCGGGGGCGAAGTGAGCAGTACTTC. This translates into CASSQDRGRSEQYF.

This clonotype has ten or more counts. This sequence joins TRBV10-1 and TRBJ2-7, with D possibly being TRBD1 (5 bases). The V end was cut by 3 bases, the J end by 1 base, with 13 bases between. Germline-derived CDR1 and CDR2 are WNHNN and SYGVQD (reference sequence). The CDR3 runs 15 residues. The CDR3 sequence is CASSEAKGISYEQYF. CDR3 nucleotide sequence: TGCGCCAGCAGTGAAGCGAAGGGGATATCCTACGAGCAGTACTTC.